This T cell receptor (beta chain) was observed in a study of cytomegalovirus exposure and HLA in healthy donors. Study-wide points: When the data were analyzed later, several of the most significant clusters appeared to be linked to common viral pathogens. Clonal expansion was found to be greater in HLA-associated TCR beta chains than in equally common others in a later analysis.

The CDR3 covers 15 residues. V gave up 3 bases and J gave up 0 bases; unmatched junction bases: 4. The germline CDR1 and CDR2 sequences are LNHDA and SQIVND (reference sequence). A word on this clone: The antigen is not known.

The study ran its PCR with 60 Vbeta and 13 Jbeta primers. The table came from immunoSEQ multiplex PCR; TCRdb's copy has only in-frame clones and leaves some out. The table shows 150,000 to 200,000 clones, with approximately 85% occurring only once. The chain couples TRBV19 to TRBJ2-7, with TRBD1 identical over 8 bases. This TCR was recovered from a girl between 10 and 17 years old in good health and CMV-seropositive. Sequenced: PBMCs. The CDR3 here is CASSIGQGYSYEQYF. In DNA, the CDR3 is TGTGCCAGTAGTATCGGACAGGGCTACTCCTACGAGCAGTACTTC.